The 3 T cell receptor beta chains presented below share a single source sample, sequenced in a study of shared clonotypes between healthy human individuals. Here immunoSEQ multiplex PCR was the method, and the copy in TCRdb shows in-frame clones only, minus some. This sample has under 2.5 million clones, with less than 95% found just once. Sequenced: naive CD4+ T cells from PBMCs. The subset denotes: CD45RA+ positively selected. The receptors come from a man younger than 35 in good health. Some clones in this sample may be carry-over from other donors' samples.

The chain has TRBV25-1 and TRBJ1-1; no firm D call. The CDR3 length is 13 residues. Trimming cost V 4 bases and J 1 base, with 7 bases left between them. Germline V gene sequence: CDR1 MGHDK, CDR2 SYGVNS. The CDR3 region has the DNA TGTGCCAGCAGTGCCCACCCGAACACTGAAGCTTTCTTT. Translation: CASSAHPNTEAFF. The variable domain in full, with the rest retrieved from reference TRBV25-1 and TRBJ1-1, is EADIYQTPRYLVIGTGKKITLECSQTMGHDKMYWYQQDPGMELHLIHYSYGVNSTEKGDLSSESTVSRIRTEHFPLTLESARPSHTSQYLCASSAHPNTEAFFGQGTRLTVV.

The rearrangement joins TRBV6-1 to TRBJ2-7, with D tentatively TRBD1 or TRBD2 (5 bases each). This CDR3 has 13 residues. Trimming stripped 10 bases from V and 3 bases from J, with 16 bases between. The germline CDR1 and CDR2 sequences are MNHNS and SASEGT. The CDR3 loop reads CAIEGPAGYEQYF. In nucleotides, the CDR3 is TGTGCCATCGAGGGGCCAGCCGGCTACGAGCAGTACTTC.

V usage is TRBV6-6 and J usage is TRBJ2-1; 7 bases map to TRBD1. The V and J ends lost 5 bases and 1 base, in that order; junction bases with no gene match: 5. Germline V lookup: CDR1 MNHNY, CDR2 SVGAGI (reference sequence). The CDR3 extends over 15 amino acids. The CDR3 nucleotides are TGTGCCAGCAGTCAACGACAGGGATCCTACAATGAGCAGTTCTTC. Amino acid sequence: CASSQRQGSYNEQFF.